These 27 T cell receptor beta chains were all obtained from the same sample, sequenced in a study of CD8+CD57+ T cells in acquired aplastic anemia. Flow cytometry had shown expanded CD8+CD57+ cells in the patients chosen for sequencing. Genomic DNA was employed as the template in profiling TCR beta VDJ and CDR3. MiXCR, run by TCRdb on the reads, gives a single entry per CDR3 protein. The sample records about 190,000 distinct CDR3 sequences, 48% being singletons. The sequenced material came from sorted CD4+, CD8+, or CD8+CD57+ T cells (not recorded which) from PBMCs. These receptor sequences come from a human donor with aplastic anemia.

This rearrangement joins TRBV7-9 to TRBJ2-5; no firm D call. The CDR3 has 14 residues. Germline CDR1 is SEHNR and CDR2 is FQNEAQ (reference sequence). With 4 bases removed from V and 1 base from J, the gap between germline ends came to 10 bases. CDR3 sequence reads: CASSSLRVQETQYF. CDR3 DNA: TGTGCCAGCAGCTCCCTTAGGGTCCAAGAGACCCAGTACTTC.

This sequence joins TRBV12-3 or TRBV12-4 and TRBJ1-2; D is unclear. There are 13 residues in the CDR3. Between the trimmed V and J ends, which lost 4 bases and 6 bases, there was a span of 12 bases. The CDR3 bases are TGTGCCAGCAGTTGGGAGTTAAACCATGGCTACACCTTC. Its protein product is CASSWELNHGYTF.

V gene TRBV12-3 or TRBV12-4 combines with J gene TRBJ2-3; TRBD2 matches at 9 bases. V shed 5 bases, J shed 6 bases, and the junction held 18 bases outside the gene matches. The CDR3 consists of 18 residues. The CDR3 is CASSRFSLSGSREDTQYF. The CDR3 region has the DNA TGTGCCAGCAGTCGCTTCTCCCTTAGCGGGAGTCGGGAGGATACGCAGTATTTT.

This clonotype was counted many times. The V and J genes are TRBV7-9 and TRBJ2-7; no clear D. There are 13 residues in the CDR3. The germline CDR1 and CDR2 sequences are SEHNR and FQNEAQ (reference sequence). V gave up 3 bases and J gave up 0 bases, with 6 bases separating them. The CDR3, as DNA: TGTGCCAGCAGCTTGCCCGGCTCCTACGAGCAGTACTTC. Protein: CASSLPGSYEQYF.

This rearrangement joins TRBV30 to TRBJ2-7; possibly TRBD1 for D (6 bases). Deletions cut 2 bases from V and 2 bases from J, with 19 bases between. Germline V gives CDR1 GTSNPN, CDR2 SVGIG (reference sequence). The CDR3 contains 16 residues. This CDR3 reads CAWSTSMLRGTYEQYF. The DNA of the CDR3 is TGTGCCTGGAGTACTTCTATGCTCAGGGGAACCTACGAGCAGTACTTC.

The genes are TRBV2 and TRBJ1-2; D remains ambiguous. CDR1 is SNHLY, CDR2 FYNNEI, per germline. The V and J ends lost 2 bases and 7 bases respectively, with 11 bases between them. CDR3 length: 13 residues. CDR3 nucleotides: TGTGCCAGCAGTGAACGAGGGTCTCCTGGCTACACCTTC. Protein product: CASSERGSPGYTF.

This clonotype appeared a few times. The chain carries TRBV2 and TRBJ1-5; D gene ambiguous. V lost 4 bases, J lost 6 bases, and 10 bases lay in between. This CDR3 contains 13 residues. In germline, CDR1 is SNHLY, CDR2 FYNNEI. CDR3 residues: CASSGTGGQPQHF. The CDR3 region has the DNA TGTGCCAGCAGTGGGACTGGTGGTCAGCCCCAGCATTTT.

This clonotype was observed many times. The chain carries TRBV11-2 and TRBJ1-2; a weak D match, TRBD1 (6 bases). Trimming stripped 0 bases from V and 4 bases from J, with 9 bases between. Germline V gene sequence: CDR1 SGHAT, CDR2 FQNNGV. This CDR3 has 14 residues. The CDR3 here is CASSLDQDSYGYTF. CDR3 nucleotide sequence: TGTGCCAGCAGCTTAGATCAGGACAGCTATGGCTACACCTTC.

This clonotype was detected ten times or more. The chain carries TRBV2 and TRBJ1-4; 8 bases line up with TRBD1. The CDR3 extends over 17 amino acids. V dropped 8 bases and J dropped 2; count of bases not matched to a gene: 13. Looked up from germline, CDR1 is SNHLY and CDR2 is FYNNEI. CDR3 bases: TGTGCCAGCGGCCGTGGACAGGGAAAGCATACTAATGAAAAACTGTTTTTT. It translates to CASGRGQGKHTNEKLFF.

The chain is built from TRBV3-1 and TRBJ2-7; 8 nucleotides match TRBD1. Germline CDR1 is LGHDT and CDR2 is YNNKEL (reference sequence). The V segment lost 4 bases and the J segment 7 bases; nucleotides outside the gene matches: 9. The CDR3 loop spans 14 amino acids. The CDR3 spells CASSLDRVIREQYF. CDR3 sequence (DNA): TGTGCCAGCAGCCTGGACAGGGTGATACGTGAGCAGTACTTC.

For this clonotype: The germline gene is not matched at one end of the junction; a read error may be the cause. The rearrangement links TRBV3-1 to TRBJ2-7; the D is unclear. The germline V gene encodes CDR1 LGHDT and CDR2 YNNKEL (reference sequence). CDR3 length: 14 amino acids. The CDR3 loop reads CASSQAWWSYGQYF. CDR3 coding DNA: TGTGCCAGCAGCCAGGCCTGGTGGTCCTACGGGCAGTACTTC.

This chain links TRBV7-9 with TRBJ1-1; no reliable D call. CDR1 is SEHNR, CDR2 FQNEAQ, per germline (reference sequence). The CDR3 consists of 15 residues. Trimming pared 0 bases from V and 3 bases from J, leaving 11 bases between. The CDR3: CASSLARWRDTEAFF. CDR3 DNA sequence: TGTGCCAGCAGCTTAGCGCGATGGAGGGACACTGAAGCTTTCTTT.

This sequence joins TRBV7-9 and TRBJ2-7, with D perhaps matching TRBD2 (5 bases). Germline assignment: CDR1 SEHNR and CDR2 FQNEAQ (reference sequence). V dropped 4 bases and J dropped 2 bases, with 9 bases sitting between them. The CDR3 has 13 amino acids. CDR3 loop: CASSSPGTYEQYF. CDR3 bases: TGTGCCAGCAGCTCTCCGGGGACCTACGAGCAGTACTTC. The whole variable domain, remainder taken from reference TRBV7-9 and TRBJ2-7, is DTGVSQNPRHKITKRGQNVTFRCDPISEHNRLYWYRQTLGQGPEFLTYFQNEAQLEKSRLLSDRFSAERPKGSFSTLEIQRTEQGDSAMYLCASSSPGTYEQYFGPGTRLTVT.

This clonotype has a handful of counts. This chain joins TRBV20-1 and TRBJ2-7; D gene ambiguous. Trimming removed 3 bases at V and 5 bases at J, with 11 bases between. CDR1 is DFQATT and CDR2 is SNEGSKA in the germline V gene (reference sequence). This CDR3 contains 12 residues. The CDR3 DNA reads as TGCAGTGCTAGGGTGACAACCAACGAGCAGTACTTC. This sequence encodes CSARVTTNEQYF.

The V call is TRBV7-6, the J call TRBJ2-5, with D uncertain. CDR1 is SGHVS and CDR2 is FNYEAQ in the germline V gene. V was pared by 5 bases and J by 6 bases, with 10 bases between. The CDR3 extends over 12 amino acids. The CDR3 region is CASSDDSQTQYF. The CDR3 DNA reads TGTGCCAGCAGCGATGACTCACAGACCCAGTACTTC.

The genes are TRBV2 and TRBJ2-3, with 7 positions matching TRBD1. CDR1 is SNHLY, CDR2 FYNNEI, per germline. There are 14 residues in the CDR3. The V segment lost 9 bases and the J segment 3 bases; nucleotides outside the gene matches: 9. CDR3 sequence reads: CASQTGLMTDTQYF. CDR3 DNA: TGTGCCAGTCAGACAGGGCTTATGACAGATACGCAGTATTTT.

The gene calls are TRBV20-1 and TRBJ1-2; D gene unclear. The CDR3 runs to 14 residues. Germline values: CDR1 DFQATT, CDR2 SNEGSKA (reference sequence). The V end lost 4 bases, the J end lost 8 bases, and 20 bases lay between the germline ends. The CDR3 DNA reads TGCAGTGCTAATCCGAGATACAGAGTAGGAGGCTACACCTTC. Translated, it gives CSANPRYRVGGYTF.

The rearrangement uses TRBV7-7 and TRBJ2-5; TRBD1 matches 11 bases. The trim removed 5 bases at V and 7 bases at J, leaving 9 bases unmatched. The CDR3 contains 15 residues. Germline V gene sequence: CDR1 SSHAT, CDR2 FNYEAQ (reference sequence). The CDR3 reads CASSPRTGGIGTQYF. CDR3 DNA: TGTGCCAGCAGCCCAAGGACAGGGGGCATTGGGACCCAGTACTTC. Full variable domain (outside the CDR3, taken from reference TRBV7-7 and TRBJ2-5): GAGVSQSPRYKVTKRGQDVTLRCDPISSHATLYWYQQALGQGPEFLTYFNYEAQPDKSGLPSDRFSAERPEGSISTLTIQRTEQRDSAMYRCASSPRTGGIGTQYFGPGTRLLVL.

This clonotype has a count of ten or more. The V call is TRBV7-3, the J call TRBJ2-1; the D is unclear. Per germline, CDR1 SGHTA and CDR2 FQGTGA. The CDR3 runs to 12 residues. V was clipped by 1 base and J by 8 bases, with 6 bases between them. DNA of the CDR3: TGTGCCAGCAGCTTAAGTTCCGATGAGCAGTTCTTC. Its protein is CASSLSSDEQFF.

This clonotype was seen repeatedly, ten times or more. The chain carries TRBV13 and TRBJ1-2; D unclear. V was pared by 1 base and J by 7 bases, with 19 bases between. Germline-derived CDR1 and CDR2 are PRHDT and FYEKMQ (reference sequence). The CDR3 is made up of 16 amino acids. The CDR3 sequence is CASSLALGQLPGGYTF. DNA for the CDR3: TGTGCCAGCAGCTTAGCCCTTGGGCAACTTCCCGGTGGCTACACCTTC.

CDR3 protein: CASSLLAGGIAETQYF. The CDR3 DNA reads as TGTGCCAGCAGCTTACTAGCGGGGGGTATCGCCGAGACCCAGTACTTC. The chain carries TRBV11-2 and TRBJ2-5; 11 bases are shared with TRBD2. The CDR3 sequence is 16 residues long. V gave up 2 bases and J gave up 5 bases; unmatched junction bases: 7. Germline CDR1 is SGHAT and CDR2 is FQNNGV.

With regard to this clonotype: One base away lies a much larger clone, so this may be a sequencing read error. CDR3 nucleotide sequence: TGTGCCAGCAGTTCCGTGACTAGCGGGAGGGTCAATGAGCAGTACTTC. It yields the protein CASSSVTSGRVNEQYF. This rearrangement joins TRBV12-3 or TRBV12-4 to TRBJ2-7, with 14 nucleotides matching TRBD2. The V gene end was trimmed by 4 bases and the J gene end by 7 bases; junction bases not matched to a gene: 9. The CDR3 covers 16 residues.

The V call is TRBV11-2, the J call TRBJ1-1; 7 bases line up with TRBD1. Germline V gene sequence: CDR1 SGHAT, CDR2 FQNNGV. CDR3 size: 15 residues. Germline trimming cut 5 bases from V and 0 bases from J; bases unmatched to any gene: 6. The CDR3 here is CASSPGQTMNTEAFF. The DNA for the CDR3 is TGTGCCAGCAGCCCGGGACAGACAATGAACACTGAAGCTTTCTTT.

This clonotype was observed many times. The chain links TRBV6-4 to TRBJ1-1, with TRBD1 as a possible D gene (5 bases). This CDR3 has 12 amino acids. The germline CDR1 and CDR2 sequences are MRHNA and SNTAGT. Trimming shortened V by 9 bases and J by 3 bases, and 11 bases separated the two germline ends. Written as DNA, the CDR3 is TGTGCCAGGGGCAGGGCGGACACTGAAGCTTTCTTT. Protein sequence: CARGRADTEAFF.

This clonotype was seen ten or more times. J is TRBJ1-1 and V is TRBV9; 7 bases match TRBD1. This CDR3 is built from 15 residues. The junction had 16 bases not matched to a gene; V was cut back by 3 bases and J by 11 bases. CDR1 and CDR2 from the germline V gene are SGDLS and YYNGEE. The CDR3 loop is CASSAGTGQRKDAFF. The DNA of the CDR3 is TGTGCCAGCAGCGCCGGAACGGGACAGCGAAAGGACGCTTTCTTT.

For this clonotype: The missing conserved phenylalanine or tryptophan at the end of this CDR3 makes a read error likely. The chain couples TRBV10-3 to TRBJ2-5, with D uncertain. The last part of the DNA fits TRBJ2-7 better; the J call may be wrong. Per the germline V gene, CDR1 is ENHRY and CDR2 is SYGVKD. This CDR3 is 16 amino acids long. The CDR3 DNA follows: TGTGCCATCAGTGAGTCGATAGGGCCTTTCCCTTCCGAGCAGTACCTC. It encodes CAISESIGPFPSEQYL.

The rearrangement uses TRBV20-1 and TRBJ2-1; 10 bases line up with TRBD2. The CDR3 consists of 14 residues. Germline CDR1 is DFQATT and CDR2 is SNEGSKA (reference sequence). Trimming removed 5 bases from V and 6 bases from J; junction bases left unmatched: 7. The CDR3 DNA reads TGCAGTGCTTCAAGCGGGGGGGGCTCCAATGAGCAGTTCTTC. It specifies CSASSGGGSNEQFF.